Below, 22 T cell receptor beta chains from the same sample are listed, as sequenced in a study of shared clonotypes between healthy human individuals (dated by TCRdb to the early 2020s). Library prep was done by the immunoSEQ multiplex PCR assay. TCRdb retrieved this table from immuneACCESS and kept in-frame rearrangements only. Not all clones are present; in checked studies, unresolved V genes account for under half, and no reason is known for the remainder. This sample holds about 2.1 million clones; around 93% were observed only once. The ten most abundant clones make up about 1.7% of the sample. For the CD8 naive samples, CD45RO-negative cells were positively selected for CCR7, yielding a CD45RA+CCR7+ population from which TemRA cells were excluded. Sequencing used naive CD8+ T cells from PBMCs. In light of the paper, this sample's cell subset or site label describes: CD45RA+CCR7+. The receptors come from a man aged 18 to 35 in good health. Some clones in this sample may be carry-over from other donors' samples.

The chain is built from TRBV27 and TRBJ1-2; perhaps TRBD1 as D (5 bases). Germline CDR1 reads MNHEY; CDR2 reads SMNVEV (reference sequence). This CDR3 region has 11 residues. Trimming took off 10 bases at V and 6 bases at J, with 12 bases between the two ends. In DNA, the CDR3 is TGTGCCACCCGACAGATGGATGGCTACACCTTC. It yields the protein CATRQMDGYTF.

The rearrangement joins TRBV28 to TRBJ2-5; weak D call: TRBD2 (7 bases). The germline gives CDR1 MDHEN, CDR2 SYDVKM. The length of the CDR3 is 15 residues. V shed 6 bases and J shed 6 bases, with 20 bases lying between them. CDR3 DNA: TGTGCCAGCAGCATCCTCCGGGGGGCTACGAAGACCCAGTACTTC. This sequence encodes CASSILRGATKTQYF.

The chain has TRBV7-9 and TRBJ2-7, with D possibly matching TRBD1 (6 bases). The CDR3 is 15 residues long. Deletions cut 5 bases from V and 2 bases from J, with 16 bases between. Germline CDR1 reads SEHNR; CDR2 reads FQNEAQ (reference sequence). The CDR3 loop reads CASSPGGYETYEQYF. The CDR3 DNA reads as TGTGCCAGCAGCCCTGGGGGCTACGAAACCTACGAGCAGTACTTC.

The chain recombines TRBV7-3 with TRBJ2-1, with D possibly being TRBD1 or TRBD2 (5 bases each). The CDR3 extends over 16 amino acids. The ends were cut back, 0 bases at V and 9 bases at J, with 18 bases in the middle. Per the germline V gene, CDR1 is SGHTA and CDR2 is FQGTGA. CDR3 DNA: TGTGCCAGCAGCTTAACGACAACGGGACCGTCCAGTGAGCAGTTCTTC. Encoded protein: CASSLTTTGPSSEQFF.

This clone showed up just once. The chain joins TRBV7-9 to TRBJ2-4; D not resolved. This CDR3 comprises 11 residues. Looked up from germline, CDR1 is SEHNR and CDR2 is FQNEAQ (reference sequence). V lost 5 bases to trimming and J lost 6 bases, with 5 bases between them. CDR3 sequence: CASSLINIQYF. CDR3 coding DNA: TGTGCCAGCAGCCTCATAAACATTCAGTACTTC.

With regard to this clone: Distinct nucleotide sequences in the sample also encode this CDR3. CDR3 sequence: CSVEGSGRSYEQYF. CDR3 sequence (DNA): TGCAGCGTTGAAGGTAGCGGGAGGTCTTACGAGCAGTACTTC. The V gene is TRBV29-1, the J gene TRBJ2-7, with 10 nucleotides matching TRBD2. The CDR3 covers 14 residues. Germline V lookup: CDR1 SQVTM, CDR2 ANQGSEA. Unmatched junction bases numbered 4, after V lost 1 base and J lost 4 bases.

V and J are TRBV6-5 and TRBJ2-7; unclear D gene. V was clipped by 0 bases and J by 0 bases, with 6 bases between them. The CDR3 totals 14 residues. Germline assignment: CDR1 MNHEY and CDR2 SVGAGI. The CDR3 nucleotides read TGTGCCAGCAGTTACTCGTTCGGCTCCTACGAGCAGTACTTC. Translation gives CASSYSFGSYEQYF.

The count of this clone is one. The junction and the germline gene differ at one end; a read error may be behind it. The rearrangement joins TRBV7-9 to TRBJ1-1; no clear D gene. The CDR3 contains 15 residues. From germline, CDR1 is SEHNR and CDR2 FQNEAQ (reference sequence). The CDR3 loop reads CASGFPRALSPEAFF. CDR3 bases: TGTGCCAGCGGCTTTCCAAGAGCTTTGAGCCCCGAAGCTTTCTTT.

V usage is TRBV7-6 and J usage is TRBJ2-7, with a weak D call TRBD2 (5 bases). CDR1 is SGHVS and CDR2 is FNYEAQ in the germline V gene. This CDR3 contains 16 residues. Trimming took off 5 bases at V and 0 bases at J, with 17 bases between the two ends. DNA for the CDR3: TGTGCCAGCAGCCCGGGGATGGGGTTGAGCTCCTACGAGCAGTACTTC. Protein sequence: CASSPGMGLSSYEQYF.

About this clone: One end of the junction is discordant with germline, which a read error may explain. The chain uses TRBV6-6 and TRBJ1-1, with D unclear. This CDR3 contains 13 residues. Germline CDR1 reads MNHNY; CDR2 reads SVGAGI (reference sequence). The CDR3 reads CTSSETKGAEAFF. The DNA of the CDR3 is TGTACCAGCAGTGAGACAAAAGGCGCTGAAGCTTTCTTT.

In this sample, this clone turned up a few times. V gene TRBV2 combines with J gene TRBJ1-2; no clear D gene. There are 14 residues in the CDR3. Between the trimmed V and J ends, which lost 7 bases and 3 bases, there was a span of 15 bases. CDR1 and CDR2 (germline): SNHLY, FYNNEI. The CDR3 sequence: CASTDRSWYYGYTF. Written as DNA, the CDR3 is TGTGCCAGCACTGACCGTAGCTGGTACTATGGCTACACCTTC.

The J gene is TRBJ2-7, the V gene TRBV5-4, with TRBD2 matching 7 bases. This CDR3 contains 12 residues. Germline trimming cut 4 bases from V and 5 bases from J; bases unmatched to any gene: 3. Germline CDR1 SGHNT, CDR2 YYREEE (reference sequence). The CDR3 nucleotides read TGTGCCAGCAGCGCCGGGGGGAACGAGCAGTACTTC. Translating gives CASSAGGNEQYF.

A single count supports this clone. J is TRBJ2-7 and V is TRBV19; TRBD2 agrees at 8 bases. The trim removed 8 bases at V and 6 bases at J, leaving 12 bases unmatched. This CDR3 is 14 amino acids long. Germline V gene data show CDR1 as LNHDA and CDR2 as SQIVND (reference sequence). CDR3 protein: CASSAGTSVLEQYF. The CDR3 nucleotides are TGTGCCAGTTCGGCCGGGACTAGTGTTCTCGAGCAGTACTTC.

V and J are TRBV19 and TRBJ1-5; D remains ambiguous. Trimming took off 3 bases at V and 0 bases at J, with 6 bases between the two ends. Germline V lookup: CDR1 LNHDA, CDR2 SQIVND (reference sequence). This CDR3 has 14 amino acids. The CDR3 protein is CASSIFHSNQPQHF. The CDR3 region has the DNA TGTGCCAGTAGTATTTTCCATAGCAATCAGCCCCAGCATTTT.

This sequence joins TRBV11-2 and TRBJ1-2; D perhaps matches TRBD1 (6 bases). Per the germline V gene, CDR1 is SGHAT and CDR2 is FQNNGV. V was trimmed by 2 bases and J by 3 bases, leaving 13 bases between them. This CDR3 contains 15 residues. The CDR3 DNA reads as TGTGCCAGCAGCTTATCCCCTGGACAGCACTATGGCTACACCTTC. Its protein product is CASSLSPGQHYGYTF.

This clone was found a few times. The rearrangement uses TRBV28 and TRBJ1-5; D is perhaps TRBD1 (6 bases). The ends were cut back, 8 bases at V and 14 bases at J, with 22 bases in the middle. Germline loops: CDR1 MDHEN, CDR2 SYDVKM. This CDR3 has 13 residues. In nucleotides, the CDR3 is TGTGCCAGCCGAATAACCCCATTAGGGGACAAGCATTTT. Translated: CASRITPLGDKHF.

The chain links TRBV29-1 to TRBJ2-2; TRBD2 matches at 12 bases. The CDR3 runs 16 residues. J was trimmed by 0 bases and V by 4 bases; bases with no gene match: 3. Germline V gene lookup returns CDR1 SQVTM and CDR2 ANQGSEA. The CDR3 reads CSVVLAGGPNTGELFF. As DNA, the CDR3 is TGCAGCGTTGTGCTAGCGGGAGGGCCGAACACCGGGGAGCTGTTTTTT.

Only one count was recorded for this clone. The chain has TRBV7-9 and TRBJ2-5; 7 bases line up with TRBD1. Per the germline V gene, CDR1 is SEHNR and CDR2 is FQNEAQ (reference sequence). This CDR3 is 15 amino acids long. J gave up 5 bases and V 5 bases, and 11 bases lay outside the gene matches. The CDR3 DNA reads as TGTGCCAGCAGCACATTACAGGGGTGGCGGGAGACCCAGTACTTC. Its translation is CASSTLQGWRETQYF.

The genes are TRBV27 and TRBJ2-5, with a weak D call TRBD1 (6 bases). The CDR3 consists of 15 residues. The V gene lost 0 bases and the J gene lost 5 bases, with 13 bases spanning the gap. Germline CDR1 and CDR2: MNHEY and SMNVEV (reference sequence). CDR3 loop: CASSLSKEQGETQYF. CDR3 sequence (DNA): TGTGCCAGCAGTTTATCAAAGGAGCAGGGGGAGACCCAGTACTTC.

V is TRBV27 and J is TRBJ2-1; TRBD1 matches 7 bases. Germline lookup yields CDR1 MNHEY and CDR2 SMNVEV (reference sequence). The trim removed 2 bases at V and 7 bases at J, leaving 5 bases unmatched. CDR3 length: 14 residues. The CDR3 is CASSLGYRGNEQFF. For the CDR3, the DNA is TGTGCCAGCAGTTTAGGCTACAGGGGTAATGAGCAGTTCTTC.

The gene calls are TRBV4-2 and TRBJ1-5, with D hard to call. V shed 1 base and J shed 6 bases, with 10 bases lying between them. This CDR3 has 14 residues. Germline CDR1 and CDR2: LGHNA and YNFKEQ. CDR3 sequence: CASSQVHGSQPQHF. The CDR3 DNA reads as TGTGCCAGCAGCCAAGTTCATGGATCTCAGCCCCAGCATTTT.

Regarding this clone: The sample holds other DNA sequences that translate to the same CDR3. The chain uses TRBV6-5 and TRBJ1-1; D is uncertain. The CDR3 totals 14 residues. CDR1 and CDR2 from the germline V gene are MNHEY and SVGAGI. V dropped 2 bases and J dropped 0 bases, with 7 bases sitting between them. The CDR3 is CASSYRTLNTEAFF. CDR3 in DNA: TGTGCCAGCAGTTACCGCACTCTGAACACTGAAGCTTTCTTT.